This entry describes one T cell receptor (beta chain). There is no known antigen for this receptor. Nothing much larger sits one base from this clone, and base qualities are not available. The data belong to a study of blood T cell repertoires in COVID-19 (TCRdb year 2020). About the full investigation: Samples covering the acute and convalescent phases of COVID-19 were provided by collaborators in the United States, Italy and Spain. The material from the prospective study consisted of cDNA or gDNA derived from T cells, B-cell-depleted T cells, or PBMCs. The samples were drawn from the first 160 participants of the ongoing ImmuneRACE study and from 1,200 or so subjects provided by 6 global collaborators. Sample metadata almost always included a de-identified subject ID, COVID-19 status, age in years and sex. A freely available public database, intended as a resource for researchers studying the immune response to SARS-CoV-2, is where the repertoires were released. Where available, HLA class I and class II types were taken from metadata supplied by the sample provider and were not determined by assay-based typing. Deeply sampled blood TCRbeta repertoires from subjects exposed to, actively infected with, or recovered from COVID-19 were included in the dataset.

Results the study describes overall, beyond this receptor: How much clinical and demographic metadata was included differed by source and by participant, and the metadata was provided uncurated.

The collaborating institutions used their own protocols to collect whole blood in K2EDTA tubes. For TCRbeta analysis, collaborators shipped samples as frozen whole blood, isolated PBMCs, or DNA extracted from either of those sample types. The CDR3 starts with the cysteine, ends with the phenylalanine, and has 15 residues. Left in the record is the CDR3 DNA by itself, 45 bases read in frame from the first base. Looking up the germline V gene yields CDR1 MDHEN and CDR2 SYDVKM. V is trimmed back by 6 bases and J by 2 bases, and the junction contains 6 bases that no gene match accounts for. TCRbeta CDR3 regions were amplified from genomic DNA using the immunoSEQ Assay, a bias-controlled multiplex PCR. As for the original processing: Nucleated cell counts per sample were estimated from amplification of reference gene primers within the assay. To quantify the absolute abundance of each unique TCRbeta CDR3 rearrangement, sequence reads were collapsed and filtered. For each sample, productive Simpson clonality was calculated by taking the square root of Simpson's diversity index across productive rearrangements. The clones in this table, taken by TCRdb from immuneACCESS, are in-frame only. Not every clone is retained; where verified, under half of the shortfall comes from an unresolved V gene, and the cause of the rest is unknown. The V and J calls and the clone size are those of that table, but D and trimming were determined from the DNA. The sample yields more than 100,000 clones; around 80% were counted once. Approximately 16% of the sample rests with the top ten.

Recombination connected TRBV28 to TRBJ1-4; 7 junctional bases match TRBD1. Specimen: peripheral blood. The sequence came from a man in his 60s with active or convalescent COVID-19. The sequence in DNA is TGTGCCAGCAGCCCCGTGACAGGGACTAATGAAAAACTGTTTTTT. Its protein is CASSPVTGTNEKLFF.